This TCR beta chain was recovered during a study of T-cell memory formation after mild COVID-19. Study-level background: There were largely donor-specific TCR clusters. Findings and caveats of the study: Some clones that responded were present in memory (sampled pre-infection), which suggests cross-reactive memory joined. Contracting clones localized mainly to CM and EM when CD4+ and mainly to EMRA when CD8+.

TCRdb used MiXCR to reprocess the 5' RACE reads, holding one entry per CDR3 protein. The repertoire holds 200,000 to 250,000 distinct CDR3 sequences, with approximately 15% as singletons. Deletions cut 4 bases from V and 8 bases from J, with 9 bases between. Germline V gene sequence: CDR1 MGHRA, CDR2 YSYEKL. The CDR3 spans 12 residues. On this clonotype: Its target is unknown.

The source material was PBMCs or a T cell subset sorted from them (not recorded which). This chain joins TRBV4-1 and TRBJ2-1; D unresolved. The TCR comes from an adult woman who had mild COVID-19 (a few samples of this study predate the infection). Cell type and time point are not known. The CDR3 sequence is CASSPMADEQFF. CDR3 coding DNA: TGCGCCAGCAGCCCAATGGCGGATGAGCAGTTCTTC.